This entry lists 26 T cell receptor beta chains sequenced from one sample in a study of spatial heterogeneity in lung cancer. Noted time point: blood at routine non-recurrence follow-up after resection. From the 5' RACE reads, TCRdb called clonotypes with MiXCR, one entry per CDR3 protein. The sample records approximately 100,000 distinct CDR3 sequences, roughly a fifth being singletons. The sample in question was PBMCs, obtained at follow-up. The receptors here all came from a male donor with early-stage non-small cell lung cancer.

At least ten counts were recorded for this clonotype. The genes are TRBV7-2 and TRBJ2-7, with D possibly called TRBD1 or TRBD2 (5 bases each). Trimming shortened V by 2 bases and J by 2 bases, and 10 bases separated the two germline ends. Germline V gene data show CDR1 as SGHTA and CDR2 as FQGNSA. The CDR3 totals 14 residues. For the CDR3, the DNA is TGTGCCAGCAGCTTATCCAGGGACGCCTACGAGCAGTACTTC. Its protein is CASSLSRDAYEQYF.

The chain recombines TRBV6-5 with TRBJ1-6, with unresolved D. Looked up from germline, CDR1 is MNHEY and CDR2 is SVGAGI. The ends were cut back, 4 bases at V and 4 bases at J, with 17 bases in the middle. CDR3 length: 17 residues. CDR3 sequence (DNA): TGTGCCAGCAGTTCCTATCCAGACGTCGGTTATAATTCACCCCTCCACTTT. As protein: CASSSYPDVGYNSPLHF.

This clonotype was seen a handful of times. The chain combines TRBV10-3 with TRBJ1-1; D ambiguous. This CDR3 has 13 residues. Per germline, CDR1 ENHRY and CDR2 SYGVKD. Between the trimmed V and J ends, which lost 2 bases and 3 bases, there was a span of 7 bases. In DNA form, the CDR3 reads TGTGCCATCAGTGAGGAGCGGGACACTGAAGCTTTCTTT. It codes for CAISEERDTEAFF.

J is TRBJ1-6 and V is TRBV5-1; perhaps TRBD1 as D (5 bases). V lost 4 bases to trimming and J lost 7 bases, with 12 bases between them. The CDR3 contains 14 residues. Germline V lookup: CDR1 SGHRS, CDR2 YFSETQ. CDR3 sequence reads: CASSAGTENSPLHF. Here the CDR3 DNA reads TGCGCCAGCAGCGCGGGGACGGAAAATTCACCCCTCCACTTT.

V usage is TRBV7-9 and J usage is TRBJ2-7, with a weak D call TRBD1 (5 bases). Germline CDR1 and CDR2: SEHNR and FQNEAQ (reference sequence). Deletions cut 4 bases from V and 4 bases from J, with 8 bases between. The CDR3 has 12 residues. The CDR3 spells CASSSQGYEQYF. DNA of the CDR3: TGTGCCAGCAGCTCGCAGGGATACGAGCAGTACTTC.

The chain is built from TRBV6-5 and TRBJ2-7; 8 bases map to TRBD2. CDR1 MNHEY and CDR2 SVGAGI come from the germline V gene. Unmatched junction bases numbered 9, after V lost 9 bases and J lost 2 bases. The CDR3 contains 14 residues. CDR3 in DNA: TGTGCCAGTACGGGGGGGGACCCCCCCTACGAGCAGTACTTC. This codes for CASTGGDPPYEQYF.

This clonotype was counted ten times or more. CDR3 sequence reads: CASSQKGPPTVPRANTEAFF. CDR3 coding DNA: TGTGCCAGCAGCCAGAAGGGGCCGCCGACTGTACCTAGGGCGAACACTGAAGCTTTCTTT. The rearrangement links TRBV3-1 to TRBJ1-1, with D perhaps TRBD1 (5 bases). Trimming stripped 3 bases from V and 1 base from J, with 27 bases between. The CDR3 length is 20 residues. Germline loops: CDR1 LGHDT, CDR2 YNNKEL (reference sequence).

This clonotype was counted many times. The chain combines TRBV20-1 with TRBJ2-7; D not resolved. The CDR3 sequence is 15 residues long. CDR1 is DFQATT, CDR2 SNEGSKA, per germline (reference sequence). With 3 bases removed from V and 0 bases from J, the gap between germline ends came to 15 bases. CDR3 DNA: TGCAGTGCTAGCGCCGGCTTCGACCTCTCCTACGAGCAGTACTTC. Translating it yields CSASAGFDLSYEQYF.

The chain carries TRBV11-2 and TRBJ2-2; TRBD2 aligns across 8 bases. Per germline, CDR1 SGHAT and CDR2 FQNNGV. The CDR3 runs to 14 residues. Trimming at V came to 3 bases and at J to 6 bases, leaving 3 bases not matched to a gene. CDR3 coding DNA: TGTGCCAGCAGCTTGGGACTAGGGTCCGGGGAGCTGTTTTTT. Translated: CASSLGLGSGELFF.

This clonotype has just a few counts. The V and J genes are TRBV6-5 and TRBJ1-1; D ambiguous. The ends were cut back, 0 bases at V and 3 bases at J, with 11 bases in the middle. Germline CDR1 is MNHEY and CDR2 is SVGAGI. The CDR3 consists of 15 residues. The CDR3 DNA reads as TGTGCCAGCAGTTACTCGACCGTGTCTGACACTGAAGCTTTCTTT. Protein product: CASSYSTVSDTEAFF.

CDR3 loop: CASSKALRYNSPLHF. The CDR3 DNA follows: TGTGCCAGCAGCAAAGCCCTACGCTATAATTCACCCCTCCACTTT. V usage is TRBV21-1 and J usage is TRBJ1-6. TRBV21-1 constitutes a pseudogene. The CDR3 contains 15 residues.

The rearrangement uses TRBV4-2 and TRBJ2-7, with D maybe TRBD2 (6 bases). V was shortened by 2 bases and J by 3 bases, with 14 bases between the two germline ends. CDR3 size: 15 residues. Germline CDR1 and CDR2: LGHNA and YNFKEQ. The CDR3 DNA reads TGTGCCAGCAGCCAATTAGGAGGAGGGAGCTACGAGCAGTACTTC. Residues: CASSQLGGGSYEQYF.

This clonotype was counted between two and nine times. The chain uses TRBV7-2 and TRBJ2-1, with 7 positions matching TRBD2. From germline, CDR1 is SGHTA and CDR2 FQGNSA. This CDR3 has 13 residues. V lost 5 bases to trimming and J lost 7 bases; unmatched junction nucleotides: 5. CDR3 sequence (DNA): TGTGCCAGCAGCATACGCGGGAGAAATGAGCAGTTCTTC. It specifies CASSIRGRNEQFF.

The V and J genes are TRBV7-9 and TRBJ2-5, with D possibly matching TRBD2 (6 bases). The CDR3 has 14 residues. Germline CDR1 SEHNR, CDR2 FQNEAQ (reference sequence). Trimming pared 7 bases from V and 5 bases from J, leaving 17 bases between. CDR3 loop: CASKLATQAETQYF. The DNA of the CDR3 is TGTGCCAGCAAACTAGCAACGCAGGCGGAGACCCAGTACTTC.

This clonotype showed up just a few times. J is TRBJ1-5 and V is TRBV30; the D is unclear. CDR3 length: 13 residues. V lost 5 bases, J lost 4 bases, and 12 bases lay in between. Germline CDR1 GTSNPN, CDR2 SVGIG (reference sequence). CDR3 sequence reads: CAWSPTRNQPQHF. The CDR3 DNA is TGTGCCTGGTCCCCTACCCGAAATCAGCCCCAGCATTTT.

This clonotype has more than one count but fewer than ten. The chain employs TRBV5-1 and TRBJ1-5; D remains unclear. V lost 5 bases and J 8 bases, leaving 11 bases between the germline ends. The CDR3 loop spans 12 amino acids. The germline gives CDR1 SGHRS, CDR2 YFSETQ. The CDR3 nucleotides read TGCGCCAGCAGACTTGACAAGGAGCCCCAGCATTTT. This codes for CASRLDKEPQHF.

J is TRBJ1-1 and V is TRBV9, with TRBD1 as a possible D gene (5 bases). CDR1 and CDR2 from the germline V gene are SGDLS and YYNGEE. The germline V and J ends were trimmed by 3 bases and 1 base, with 10 bases remaining between them. The CDR3 sequence is 14 residues long. CDR3 nucleotide sequence: TGTGCCAGCAGCGCCTTCGGGGGGAACACTGAAGCTTTCTTT. Protein sequence: CASSAFGGNTEAFF.

This clonotype has a handful of counts. V gene TRBV2 combines with J gene TRBJ2-1; no clear D. The CDR3 has 16 residues. CDR1 is SNHLY, CDR2 FYNNEI, per germline. Trimming left V 6 bases short and J 7 bases short, with 22 bases between. The CDR3 nucleotides are TGTGCCAGCAGCTTTCTCCCTCCTCCGACTCGTAATGAGCAGTTCTTC. It translates to CASSFLPPPTRNEQFF. The full variable domain, completed using reference TRBV2 and TRBJ2-1, is EPEVTQTPSHQVTQMGQEVILRCVPISNHLYFYWYRQILGQKVEFLVSFYNNEISEKSEIFDDQFSVERPDGSNFTLKIRSTKLEDSAMYFCASSFLPPPTRNEQFFGPGTRLTVL.

This clonotype was found many times. This chain connects TRBV7-9 to TRBJ2-3; D uncertain. The V end lost 5 bases, the J end lost 4 bases, and 10 bases lay between the germline ends. The CDR3 has 13 amino acids. CDR1 and CDR2 from the germline V gene are SEHNR and FQNEAQ (reference sequence). CDR3 sequence: CASSVSLADTQYF. The DNA for the CDR3 is TGTGCCAGCAGCGTTTCCTTGGCAGATACGCAGTATTTT.

This clonotype was counted a few times. The V and J genes are TRBV19 and TRBJ2-5; D perhaps matches TRBD2 (6 bases). Between the trimmed V and J ends, which lost 3 bases and 5 bases, there was a span of 19 bases. This CDR3 contains 16 residues. CDR1 LNHDA and CDR2 SQIVND come from the germline V gene (reference sequence). The DNA of the CDR3 is TGTGCCAGTAGTATTGACCCGTTTCGGGGGACGGAGACCCAGTACTTC. Translation: CASSIDPFRGTETQYF. Full variable domain (remainder filled in from reference TRBV19 and TRBJ2-5): DGGITQSPKYLFRKEGQNVTLSCEQNLNHDAMYWYRQDPGQGLRLIYYSQIVNDFQKGDIAEGYSVSREKKESFPLTVTSAQKNPTAFYLCASSIDPFRGTETQYFGPGTRLLVL.

This clonotype was detected only a few times. J is TRBJ2-3 and V is TRBV7-8, with 13 bases aligning to TRBD2. J gave up 2 bases and V 4 bases, and 3 bases lay outside the gene matches. This CDR3 comprises 16 residues. Per the germline V gene, CDR1 is SGHVS and CDR2 is FQNEAQ. Written as DNA, the CDR3 is TGTGCCAGCAGCTCCGGGACTAGCGGGGCCACAGATACGCAGTATTTT. Protein: CASSSGTSGATDTQYF.

This clonotype has more than one count but fewer than ten. The V gene is TRBV4-1, the J gene TRBJ2-5; 14 bases match TRBD2. V lost 4 bases and J lost 4; bases outside the gene matches: 8. The CDR3 has 17 amino acids. Looked up from germline, CDR1 is MGHRA and CDR2 is YSYEKL. Written as DNA, the CDR3 is TGCGCCAGCAGCCGGGGACTAGCGGGGGTTTTCGGAGAGACCCAGTACTTC. Amino acids: CASSRGLAGVFGETQYF.

This rearrangement joins TRBV5-6 to TRBJ2-5; D unresolved. The ends were cut back, 3 bases at V and 5 bases at J, with 17 bases in the middle. From germline, CDR1 is SGHDT and CDR2 YYEEEE. The CDR3 extends over 15 amino acids. DNA of the CDR3: TGTGCCAGCAGCTCCTTCTTCTTGGAGTGGGAGACCCAGTACTTC. Its translation: CASSSFFLEWETQYF.

This clonotype was counted many times. The V gene is TRBV4-3, the J gene TRBJ1-1; D not certain. The CDR3 is made up of 13 amino acids. The germline V gene has CDR1 LGHNA and CDR2 YSLEER. V dropped 0 bases and J dropped 7 bases, with 9 bases sitting between them. CDR3 sequence reads: CASSQESGDEAFF. The CDR3 DNA sequence: TGCGCCAGCAGCCAAGAGTCAGGCGATGAAGCTTTCTTT.

This clonotype was recorded at least ten times. The genes are TRBV30 and TRBJ1-5; 7 bases line up with TRBD1. The ends lost 1 base at V and 4 bases at J; junction bases unmatched: 10. Germline loops: CDR1 GTSNPN, CDR2 SVGIG (reference sequence). The CDR3 loop spans 16 amino acids. The CDR3 here is CAWSDTQTGLNQPQHF. The CDR3 coding sequence is TGTGCCTGGAGTGACACCCAGACAGGGCTTAATCAGCCCCAGCATTTT.

This clonotype has more than one count but fewer than ten. The chain uses TRBV18 and TRBJ1-1; 9 positions agree with TRBD1. With V trimmed by 4 bases and J by 4 bases, 10 bases remained unmatched. Germline-derived CDR1 and CDR2 are KGHSH and LQKENI. The CDR3 runs 16 residues. The CDR3 loop reads CASSHGQGNTGTEAFF. CDR3 in DNA: TGTGCCAGCTCACACGGACAGGGGAACACAGGCACTGAAGCTTTCTTT.